One T cell receptor beta chain is described in this entry. This clonotype has a count of ten or more. Its binding antigen is unknown. The sample holds no much larger clone one base away, and base qualities are not on file. This entry comes from a study of early T cells in non-severe SARS-CoV-2 infection (dated by TCRdb to the early 2020s). About the investigation overall: Because TCR sequencing was done on bulk RNA from unsorted whole blood, the alpha and beta chains could not be paired.

The CDR3 goes from the cysteine to the phenylalanine over 14 residues. Only the CDR3 portion is preserved as DNA: 42 bases, with reading frame beginning at the first base. Via the germline V gene, CDR1 is SQVTM and CDR2 ANQGSEA. The germline ends are 14 bases apart after V is trimmed by 3 bases and J by 4 bases. The study at large found these results: VDJdb matching was skewed toward anti-spike CD8 responses and likely underestimated virus-specific expansions by missing private and CD4 specificities.

The library was prepared using 5' RACE. Sequencing was performed on a NextSeq 500. The TCR library protocol attached unique molecular identifiers to individual cDNA molecules to correct for sequencing error and PCR bias. TCR alpha and beta chains were both sequenced, and the abundances of alpha and beta sequences in each sample were closely correlated with each other. The original pipeline was this. Decombinator V4 was used to annotate TCR sequences for V gene, J gene and CDR3. Expanded TCRs were defined as changing significantly between any two time points under a Poisson model with p below 0.0001. Abundances of TCRs were expressed as counts per million after normalisation to the total number of TCRs sequenced in each sample. TRAV1-2 paired with TRAJ12, TRAJ20 or TRAJ33 defined MAIT TCRs, while TRAV10 paired with TRAJ18 defined iNKT TCRs. VDJdb, accessed on 1 November 2021, was searched for TCRs annotated for CMV, EBV and SARS-CoV-2, and TCRs annotated for more than one antigen were excluded. TCRdb handled the public reads itself, with Q25 trimming in fastp and clone calling in MiXCR, and kept productive beta chains. Every CDR3 protein is listed once, alongside the most common genes and DNA of its rows. V and J calls and clone size were set by TCRdb, not the authors. For this sample there are just under 65,000 distinct CDR3 sequences; about 12% appear just once. Clones ranked in the top ten supply more than 3.5% of the sample.

Set within a cohort of healthcare workers in London, UK, this nested case-control study involved weekly PCR testing of nasopharyngeal swabs along with blood sampling. Healthcare workers were recruited between 23 and 31 March 2020, during the week of the UK lockdown, and were followed weekly for up to about 15 weeks. The sequence was obtained from an adult who was a healthcare worker with PCR-confirmed SARS-CoV-2 infection or an uninfected control (not recorded which). Sequenced input: whole blood. The chain was built from TRBV29-1 and TRBJ2-3; the D gene remains uncertain. The sequence in DNA is TGCAGCGTTGATCCGGGCCAAAGGGCAGATACGCAGTATTTT. This encodes CSVDPGQRADTQYF.